Reported below is one T cell receptor beta chain. Its target is not known. Every isolated RNA sample was fully reverse transcribed, so sequencing captured expressed TCRB transcripts. The method was immunoSEQ multiplex PCR; TCRdb's version includes in-frame clones alone and lacks a portion of them. Counted here are 240,000 or so clones, about 25% occurring once; the ten biggest clones make up about 3.9%. Every single donor gave one heparinised blood draw, and these averaged approximately 110 mL. The data were obtained in a study of beta chain features in type 1 diabetes. Study-wide results and limits: Healthy donors had naive, central memory and Treg TCRB repertoires that appeared less similar than those seen among patients. Shorter templates may be favored by PCR, equally so in patients and controls.

Trimming pared 6 bases from V and 0 bases from J, leaving 15 bases between. This CDR3 is built from 15 residues. Germline V gene data show CDR1 as SGHTA and CDR2 as FQGNSA. The rearrangement uses TRBV7-2 and TRBJ2-7; unclear D gene. The sequence came from a man aged 30-40 years in good health. Sequenced: central memory CD4+ T cells from blood. This chain's CDR3 is CASSPEPVYSYEQYF. CDR3 coding DNA: TGTGCCAGCAGTCCTGAGCCGGTCTACTCCTACGAGCAGTACTTC.